This T cell receptor (beta chain) was profiled in a study of blood T cell repertoires in COVID-19. In the original analysis: It was from reference gene primer amplification that nucleated cell counts were estimated. The method was immunoSEQ multiplex PCR; TCRdb's version includes in-frame clones alone and lacks a portion of them. V, J and clone size were drawn from that table, and D and trimming were deduced from the DNA. The table has more than 120,000 clones, around 84% seen once. Looked up from germline, CDR1 is SEHNR and CDR2 is FQNEAQ (reference sequence). The V segment lost 5 bases and the J segment 14 bases; nucleotides outside the gene matches: 6. The CDR3 extends over 14 amino acids.

The rearrangement links TRBV7-9 to TRBJ2-1, with TRBD2 matching 16 bases. Sample: peripheral blood. This clonotype was sampled from a human donor with acute or convalescent COVID-19. The donor label of this sample is uncertain. The DNA of the CDR3 is TGTGCCAGCAGCAACCCCGGGACTAGCGGGGGGGAGTTCTTC. Translation gives CASSNPGTSGGEFF.